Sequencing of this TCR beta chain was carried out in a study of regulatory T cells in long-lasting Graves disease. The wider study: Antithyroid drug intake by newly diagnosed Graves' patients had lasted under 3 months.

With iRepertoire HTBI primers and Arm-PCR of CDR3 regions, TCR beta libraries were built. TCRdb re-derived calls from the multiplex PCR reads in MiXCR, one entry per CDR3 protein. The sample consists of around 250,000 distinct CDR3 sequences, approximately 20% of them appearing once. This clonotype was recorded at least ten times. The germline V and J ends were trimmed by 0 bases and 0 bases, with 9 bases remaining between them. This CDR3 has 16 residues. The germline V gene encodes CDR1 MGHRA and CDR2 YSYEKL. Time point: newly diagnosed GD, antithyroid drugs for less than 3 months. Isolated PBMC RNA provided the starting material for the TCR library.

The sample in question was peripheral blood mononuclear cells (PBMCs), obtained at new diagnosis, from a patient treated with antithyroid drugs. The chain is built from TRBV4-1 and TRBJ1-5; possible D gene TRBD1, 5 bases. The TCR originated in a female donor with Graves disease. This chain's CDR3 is CASSQDFGGSNQPQHF. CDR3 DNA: TGCGCCAGCAGCCAAGACTTTGGGGGTAGCAATCAGCCCCAGCATTTT.